Each of the 4 T cell receptor beta chains below was sequenced from the same sample in a study of memory CD4+ T cells and cytomegalovirus serostatus. The assay was immunoSEQ multiplex PCR, and TCRdb's table has in-frame clones only and misses some. Of 60,000 to 70,000 clones in the sample, about 78% were seen once. The sort gate was single viable CD3+CD4+CD8-CD45RO+ cells for memory CD4+ T cells. The source material was memory CD4+ T cells from blood. The receptor set was obtained from an adult in good health and CMV-seropositive.

This clone was recorded only once. The chain uses TRBV19 and TRBJ1-5; D is unclear. This CDR3 comprises 14 residues. Trimming took 4 bases from V and 4 from J, leaving 11 bases between them. Germline CDR1 is LNHDA and CDR2 is SQIVND (reference sequence). CDR3 residues: CASSTLQRNQPQHF. CDR3 nucleotide sequence: TGTGCCAGTAGTACTCTCCAGAGAAATCAGCCCCAGCATTTT.

This clone was seen a few times. CDR3 loop: CASSRRGDGANVLTF. The DNA for the CDR3 is TGTGCCAGCAGCCGACGCGGGGATGGGGCCAACGTCCTGACTTTC. This chain joins TRBV5-6 and TRBJ2-6; possible D gene TRBD2, 6 bases. The germline V and J ends were trimmed by 4 bases and 3 bases, with 11 bases remaining between them. The CDR3 has 15 residues. Germline V lookup: CDR1 SGHDT, CDR2 YYEEEE.

The V call is TRBV19, the J call TRBJ1-1; D remains ambiguous. Germline lookup yields CDR1 LNHDA and CDR2 SQIVND (reference sequence). Trimming took 6 bases from V and 1 from J, leaving 9 bases between them. The length of the CDR3 is 13 residues. The CDR3 DNA reads as TGTGCCAGTAGCCCCAGGCAGAACACTGAAGCTTTCTTT. This gives the protein CASSPRQNTEAFF.

The chain employs TRBV14 and TRBJ1-5, with D hard to call. This CDR3 comprises 15 residues. The germline V and J ends were trimmed by 5 bases and 4 bases, with 15 bases remaining between them. From germline, CDR1 is SGHDN and CDR2 FVKESK. The CDR3 nucleotides are TGTGCCAGCAGCGGACGGCGACCCCTTAATCAGCCCCAGCATTTT. The encoded protein is CASSGRRPLNQPQHF.